One sample yielded the 18 T cell receptor beta chains listed below, sequenced in a study of PD-L1 blockade in urothelial cancer. Repertoires were generated with immunoSEQ multiplex PCR, while TCRdb's copy carries only in-frame clones and drops some. This sample has approximately 79,000 clones, with approximately 80% found just once. This sample's time point: pretreatment peripheral blood. This specimen consisted of PBMCs, obtained around atezolizumab (anti-PD-L1) treatment. These receptors were collected from a man aged 35 to 55 with urothelial cancer.

The chain employs TRBV25-1 and TRBJ2-5; the D gene is possibly TRBD2 (5 bases). The ends were cut back, 4 bases at V and 4 bases at J, with 19 bases in the middle. Germline V gene sequence: CDR1 MGHDK, CDR2 SYGVNS. This CDR3 is 16 amino acids long. The CDR3 protein is CASSVGLASGPETQYF. In DNA, the CDR3 is TGTGCCAGCAGTGTAGGGCTGGCCAGCGGACCAGAGACCCAGTACTTC.

The chain is built from TRBV19 and TRBJ1-1, with D uncertain. CDR1 and CDR2 (germline): LNHDA, SQIVND (reference sequence). V gave up 4 bases and J gave up 7 bases, with 13 bases separating them. The CDR3 is 13 residues long. This CDR3 reads CASSNGYRDEAFF. CDR3 DNA sequence: TGTGCCAGTAGTAACGGCTATCGGGATGAAGCTTTCTTT.

The chain joins TRBV19 to TRBJ1-1; D remains unclear. The V end was cut by 3 bases, the J end by 4 bases, with 18 bases between. Germline V gene data show CDR1 as LNHDA and CDR2 as SQIVND (reference sequence). The CDR3 consists of 16 residues. CDR3 nucleotides: TGTGCCAGTAGTATTAAACCCCTTTCTGAGGGCACTGAAGCTTTCTTT. Translating gives CASSIKPLSEGTEAFF.

The rearrangement joins TRBV19 to TRBJ2-1, with D possibly being TRBD2 (6 bases). Looked up from germline, CDR1 is LNHDA and CDR2 is SQIVND (reference sequence). The CDR3 extends over 14 amino acids. V was clipped by 6 bases and J by 9 bases, with 18 bases between them. DNA of the CDR3: TGTGCCAGTAGGGGTTGGAGGGAAGGAGGTGAGCAGTTCTTC. It translates to CASRGWREGGEQFF.

V is TRBV9 and J is TRBJ2-3, with unresolved D. This CDR3 comprises 14 residues. V lost 0 bases and J lost 2, with 7 bases in between. Germline CDR1 and CDR2: SGDLS and YYNGEE. The CDR3 region is CASSVGGTTDTQYF. CDR3 DNA sequence: TGTGCCAGCAGCGTAGGCGGTACCACAGATACGCAGTATTTT. Combining the CDR3 with reference TRBV9 and TRBJ2-3 gives the whole variable domain DSGVTQTPKHLITATGQRVTLRCSPRSGDLSVYWYQQSLDQGLQFLIQYYNGEERAKGNILERFSAQQFPDLHSELNLSSLELGDSALYFCASSVGGTTDTQYFGPGTRLTVL.

The chain employs TRBV18 and TRBJ1-1, with 7 bases that match TRBD1. This CDR3 spans 11 amino acids. The J segment lost 7 bases and the V segment lost 6 bases, leaving 2 bases of the junction unmatched. The germline gives CDR1 KGHSH, CDR2 LQKENI. CDR3 DNA: TGTGCCAGCTCCGGACAGGTTGAAGCTTTCTTT. The encoded protein is CASSGQVEAFF.

The V and J genes are TRBV5-1 and TRBJ1-1; D call uncertain. V shed 5 bases and J shed 1 base, with 9 bases lying between them. The germline V gene has CDR1 SGHRS and CDR2 YFSETQ. The CDR3 covers 13 residues. The CDR3 DNA sequence: TGCGCCAGCAGGCAGCCGGGGAACACTGAAGCTTTCTTT. Its translation is CASRQPGNTEAFF.

The count of this clone is one. The V gene is TRBV28, the J gene TRBJ2-1, with D maybe TRBD2 (6 bases). CDR1 is MDHEN, CDR2 SYDVKM, per germline. V lost 3 bases and J lost 7, with 16 bases in between. There are 15 residues in the CDR3. CDR3 sequence reads: CASSFRPLAGNEQFF. CDR3 DNA: TGTGCCAGCAGTTTCCGCCCACTAGCAGGGAATGAGCAGTTCTTC. The full variable domain, its missing parts supplied by reference TRBV28 and TRBJ2-1, is DVKVTQSSRYLVKRTGEKVFLECVQDMDHENMFWYRQDPGLGLRLIYFSYDVKMKEKGDIPEGYSVSREKKERFSLILESASTNQTSMYLCASSFRPLAGNEQFFGPGTRLTVL.

This rearrangement joins TRBV11-3 to TRBJ1-1, with 9 bases that match TRBD1. This CDR3 is 14 amino acids long. The germline V gene encodes CDR1 SGHNT and CDR2 YENEEA. After removal of 5 bases from V and 7 bases from J, the junction contained 8 bases not matched to a gene. The CDR3 nucleotides read TGTGCCAGCAGCCTGGGACAGGGCGGTAGTGAAGCTTTCTTT. Translation gives CASSLGQGGSEAFF. The complete variable domain, with remaining parts taken from reference TRBV11-3 and TRBJ1-1, reads EAGVVQSPRYKIIEKKQPVAFWCNPISGHNTLYWYLQNLGQGPELLIRYENEEAVDDSQLPKDRFSAERLKGVDSTLKIQPAELGDSAVYLCASSLGQGGSEAFFGQGTRLTVV.

This chain joins TRBV29-1 and TRBJ2-7; 7 nucleotides align to TRBD2. The CDR3 sequence is 14 residues long. Germline loops: CDR1 SQVTM, CDR2 ANQGSEA. J gave up 1 base and V 0 bases, and 3 bases lay outside the gene matches. CDR3 amino acids: CSVEEFSGSYEQYF. The CDR3 DNA follows: TGCAGCGTTGAAGAGTTTAGCGGGTCCTACGAGCAGTACTTC.

The chain employs TRBV5-4 and TRBJ2-3; the match to TRBD2 covers 8 bases. V lost 2 bases, J lost 3 bases, and 11 bases stayed unmatched. This CDR3 contains 17 residues. CDR1 and CDR2 (germline): SGHNT, YYREEE (reference sequence). The CDR3 region is CASSFKILAGGTDTQYF. CDR3 nucleotide sequence: TGTGCCAGCAGCTTTAAGATCCTAGCGGGTGGAACAGATACGCAGTATTTT.

This clone was seen a handful of times. J is TRBJ2-2 and V is TRBV7-9; D is unclear. The CDR3 is 12 amino acids. Trimming stripped 2 bases from V and 7 bases from J, with 5 bases between. From germline, CDR1 is SEHNR and CDR2 FQNEAQ (reference sequence). The CDR3 coding sequence is TGTGCCAGCAGCTTATCGGTCGGGGAGCTGTTTTTT. Its protein is CASSLSVGELFF.

The V call is TRBV19, the J call TRBJ2-7, with D perhaps matching TRBD1 (6 bases). CDR3 size: 12 residues. Trimming took 1 base from V and 7 from J, leaving 8 bases between them. CDR1 LNHDA and CDR2 SQIVND come from the germline V gene (reference sequence). This chain's CDR3 is CASSIAQGEQYF. CDR3 in DNA: TGTGCCAGTAGTATAGCCCAGGGGGAGCAGTACTTC. The full variable domain, completed using reference TRBV19 and TRBJ2-7, is DGGITQSPKYLFRKEGQNVTLSCEQNLNHDAMYWYRQDPGQGLRLIYYSQIVNDFQKGDIAEGYSVSREKKESFPLTVTSAQKNPTAFYLCASSIAQGEQYFGPGTRLTVT.

The chain recombines TRBV5-6 with TRBJ1-1; D remains ambiguous. This CDR3 is 17 amino acids long. The V gene's germline CDR1 is SGHDT and CDR2 YYEEEE. The V end lost 3 bases, the J end lost 10 bases, and 28 bases lay between the germline ends. DNA of the CDR3: TGTGCCAGCAGCTCAATAAGACACCGGTCTGACATGAACACAGCTTTCTTT. Translating gives CASSSIRHRSDMNTAFF.

This chain uses TRBV9 with TRBJ2-2; weak D call: TRBD2 (5 bases). The CDR3 extends over 16 amino acids. Germline CDR1 is SGDLS and CDR2 is YYNGEE. The V gene lost 0 bases and the J gene lost 2 bases, with 11 bases spanning the gap. Here the CDR3 DNA reads TGTGCCAGCAGCGTAGGACTCGCGGGTAACACCGGGGAGCTGTTTTTT. Translation gives CASSVGLAGNTGELFF.

The rearrangement joins TRBV30 to TRBJ1-5, with D possibly TRBD1 on 5 matching bases. Deletions cut 1 base from V and 4 bases from J, with 14 bases between. Germline V gives CDR1 GTSNPN, CDR2 SVGIG (reference sequence). This CDR3 is built from 15 residues. CDR3 in amino acids: CAWSAGPGGNQPQHF. The DNA for the CDR3 is TGTGCCTGGAGTGCGGGGCCCGGGGGGAATCAGCCCCAGCATTTT.

The rearrangement uses TRBV23-1 and TRBJ1-1; possible D gene TRBD1, 5 bases. TRBV23-1 is an open reading frame whose function is uncertain. The CDR3 contains 13 residues. V was cut by 6 bases and J by 4 bases, with 12 bases left in between. CDR3 DNA sequence: TGCGCCAGCAGCTCCGACAGACCCACTGAAGCTTTCTTT. Amino acids: CASSSDRPTEAFF.

The chain uses TRBV10-1 and TRBJ2-7, with D maybe TRBD1 (6 bases). The V gene's germline CDR1 is WNHNN and CDR2 SYGVQD (reference sequence). The germline V and J ends were trimmed by 5 bases and 3 bases, with 8 bases remaining between them. The CDR3 is made up of 12 amino acids. CDR3 protein: CASSSDSYEQYF. CDR3 bases: TGCGCCAGCAGTTCGGACAGCTACGAGCAGTACTTC.